Listed below are T cell receptor beta chains from one sample, sequenced in a study of blood T cell repertoires in COVID-19. Sequencing was performed with immunoSEQ multiplex PCR; in TCRdb, only in-frame clones are kept and a portion is missing. The repertoire holds 60,000 to 75,000 clones, about nine tenths seen once, with roughly 2% in the top ten. What was sequenced was peripheral blood. These receptor sequences come from a man aged 25-40 years with acute or convalescent COVID-19. Each CDR3 is given with its conserved first and last residue. A D gene is named only where the DNA matches it firmly. A clone size is listed for some rows: how often the clone was seen (once, few, many), or a class if it is expanded.

TRBD2 TRBJ2-1 - TRBV30 CAWVSGRTYNEQFF TGTGCCTGGGTTAGCGGGAGGACCTACAATGAGCAGTTCTTC
TRBD1 TRBJ1-2 - TRBV19 CASSIDRQGLYYGYTF TGTGCCAGTAGTATAGATCGACAGGGGCTGTACTATGGCTACACCTTC
- TRBJ2-3 - TRBV27 CASSLGHPSTDTQYF TGTGCCAGCAGTTTGGGACACCCTAGCACAGATACGCAGTATTTT
- TRBJ2-3 - TRBV9 CASTTFEVFTDTQYF TGTGCCAGCACCACTTTCGAGGTGTTCACAGATACGCAGTATTTT
- TRBJ2-5 - TRBV7-3 CASSSRYGETQYF TGTGCCAGCAGCTCGCGTTACGGAGAGACCCAGTACTTC
TRBD1 TRBJ1-2 few TRBV5-1 CASSPPTGGYGYTF TGCGCCAGCAGCCCTCCCACAGGGGGCTATGGCTACACCTTC
TRBD1 TRBJ1-1 - TRBV5-8 CASSFDRGTEAFF TGTGCCAGCAGCTTCGACAGGGGCACTGAAGCTTTCTTT
TRBD1 TRBJ1-1 once TRBV2 CASSHTGGDTEAFF TGTGCCAGCAGCCATACAGGGGGGGACACTGAAGCTTTCTTT
TRBD1 TRBJ2-1 - TRBV19 CASSIGTGHEQFF TGTGCCAGTAGTATTGGGACAGGCCATGAGCAGTTCTTC
TRBD1 TRBJ1-2 - TRBV28 CASRIGTGGAYGYTF TGTGCCAGCAGGATCGGGACAGGGGGCGCCTATGGCTACACCTTC
- TRBJ1-5 once TRBV18 CASSNRDQPQHF TGTGCCAGCTCCAACAGGGATCAGCCCCAGCATTTT
- TRBJ2-3 - TRBV10-3 CAISESGDTQYF TGTGCCATCAGTGAGTCCGGGGATACGCAGTATTTT
- TRBJ2-3 once TRBV19 CASSISTDTQYF TGTGCCAGTAGTATATCAACAGATACGCAGTATTTT
TRBD1 TRBJ2-6 - TRBV15 CATARTGYALGGANVLTF TGTGCCACCGCCAGGACAGGTTACGCCTTGGGTGGGGCCAACGTCCTGACTTTC
- TRBJ1-1 - TRBV11-3 CASSLDSNTEAFF TGTGCCAGCAGCTTAGACTCCAACACTGAAGCTTTCTTT
- TRBJ1-2 - TRBV7-2 CASSLAWGRRESRGYTF TGTGCCAGCAGCTTAGCTTGGGGGAGGAGGGAATCTAGAGGCTACACCTTC
- TRBJ1-6 - TRBV27 CASSFTGRGSPLHF TGTGCCAGCAGTTTCACAGGGAGAGGGTCACCCCTCCACTTT
- TRBJ2-1 few TRBV19 CASTLVGGSSYNEQFF TGTGCCAGTACCCTGGTAGGGGGTAGCTCCTACAATGAGCAGTTCTTC
TRBD1 TRBJ1-2 - TRBV4-1 CASSQQQGARDYGYTF TGCGCCAGCAGCCAACAGCAGGGGGCGCGTGACTATGGCTACACCTTC
- TRBJ1-5 - TRBV6-5 CASSYGRASNQPQHF TGTGCCAGCAGTTACGGCAGGGCCAGCAATCAGCCCCAGCATTTT
- TRBJ1-6 - TRBV9 CASSVSGSTELYSPLHF TGTGCCAGCAGCGTAAGTGGATCGACAGAACTGTATTCACCCCTCCACTTT
- TRBJ1-5 - TRBV28 CATQELDSNQPQHF TGTGCCACCCAAGAGCTTGATAGCAATCAGCCCCAGCATTTT
- TRBJ1-5 - TRBV21-1 CASSKEAGNQPQHF TGTGCCAGCAGCAAAGAGGCAGGAAATCAGCCCCAGCATTTT
TRBD1 TRBJ2-2 - TRBV18 CASSPVKGANTGELFF TGTGCCAGCTCACCAGTAAAGGGGGCAAACACCGGGGAGCTGTTTTTT
- TRBJ1-6 - TRBV19 CASSTQGLDSPLHF TGTGCCAGTAGTACACAGGGCTTGGATTCACCCCTCCACTTT
- TRBJ2-1 - TRBV7-9 CASSPSGISYNEQFF TGTGCCAGCAGCCCGTCAGGGATCTCCTACAATGAGCAGTTCTTC
- TRBJ1-6 few TRBV12-3/TRBV12-4 CASSFGGALHF TGTGCCAGCAGTTTCGGTGGAGCCCTCCACTTT
- TRBJ2-1 once TRBV24-1 CATSDPSGTTYNEQFF TGTGCCACCAGTGATCCCTCGGGTACTACCTACAATGAGCAGTTCTTC
- TRBJ2-7 few TRBV5-5 CASSNTATSYYEQYF TGTGCCAGCAGTAATACAGCCACCTCCTACTACGAGCAGTACTTC